The clone carrying this TCR beta chain occurred once. Antigen specificity is unknown. The CDR3 is made up of 15 amino acids. Germline CDR1 is SGDLS and CDR2 is YYNGEE. Trimming cost V 3 bases and J 5 bases, with 14 bases left between them. The sample originates from a study of cytomegalovirus exposure and HLA in healthy donors. General study points: The authors enumerated under 200 TCR beta chains as linked to cytomegalovirus.

The study ran its PCR with 60 Vbeta and 13 Jbeta primers. TCRdb keeps only in-frame clones here, not all; method: immunoSEQ multiplex PCR. The sample carries about 240,000 clones, about 80% recorded once. V usage is TRBV9 and J usage is TRBJ2-2; weak D call: TRBD1 (6 bases). The sequenced material came from PBMCs. The TCR comes from a woman aged 60-75 years in good health and CMV-seropositive. CDR3 bases: TGTGCCAGCAGCGCACAGGGTAGAGGGACCGGGGAGCTGTTTTTT. It yields the protein CASSAQGRGTGELFF.